Listed below are T cell receptor beta chains from one sample, sequenced in a study of blood T cell repertoires in COVID-19. Using immunoSEQ multiplex PCR, the repertoire was profiled, and TCRdb retains in-frame clones only, with some absent. The sample has about 42,000 clones, about 78% seen once. Sequenced sample: peripheral blood. Receptor source: a man between 65 and 85 years old with active or convalescent COVID-19. CDR3s include the opening cysteine and the closing phenylalanine or tryptophan. A D gene is named only where the DNA matches it firmly. Clone sizes are given selectively: once, few, many, or a class where the clone is expanded.

D	V	size	J	CDR3	DNA
TRBD1	TRBV5-6	.	TRBJ1-6	CASSLGGQNNSPLHF	TGTGCCAGCAGCTTAGGGGGACAGAATAATTCACCCCTCCACTTT
.	TRBV11-3	.	TRBJ2-4	CASSLVRNIQYF	TGTGCCAGCAGCTTAGTCCGAAACATTCAGTACTTC
TRBD2	TRBV9	once	TRBJ2-1	CASTPYSGGADEQFF	TGTGCCAGCACCCCCTATAGCGGGGGGGCCGATGAGCAGTTCTTC
TRBD1	TRBV11-2	.	TRBJ2-3	CASSLVENRGVADTQYF	TGTGCCAGCAGCTTAGTAGAAAACAGGGGAGTCGCAGATACGCAGTATTTT
.	TRBV29-1	.	TRBJ1-4	CSGGRTDNEKLFF	TGCAGCGGGGGTAGGACAGATAATGAAAAACTGTTTTTT
.	TRBV24-1	.	TRBJ2-4	CATQGRVIQYF	TGTGCCACACAGGGTAGGGTCATTCAGTACTTC
.	TRBV6-5	.	TRBJ1-1	CASSHRKMNTEAFF	TGTGCCAGCAGCCACAGGAAGATGAACACTGAAGCTTTCTTT
.	TRBV6-2/TRBV6-3	.	TRBJ2-7	CASSQSGSYEQYF	TGTGCCAGCAGTCAAAGCGGCTCCTACGAGCAGTACTTC
.	TRBV6-6	.	TRBJ2-7	CASSYSTGNYEQYF	TGTGCCAGCAGTTACTCGACAGGCAACTACGAGCAGTACTTC
.	TRBV24-1	.	TRBJ2-1	CATSDIFQGLEGQFF	TGTGCCACCAGTGATATTTTTCAAGGCTTAGAGGGGCAGTTCTTC
.	TRBV7-2	.	TRBJ2-2	CASSLAPGRELFF	TGTGCCAGCAGCTTAGCACCAGGGCGAGAGCTGTTTTTT
TRBD1	TRBV14	once	TRBJ1-5	CASSQLRGQYRVGQPQHF	TGTGCCAGCAGCCAACTCCGGGGACAGTACAGAGTAGGGCAGCCCCAGCATTTT
.	TRBV2	.	TRBJ2-3	CASSVGPGVADTQYF	TGTGCCAGCAGTGTCGGTCCGGGGGTGGCAGATACGCAGTATTTT
.	TRBV19	.	TRBJ1-5	CASSIGSSQPQHF	TGTGCCAGTAGTATAGGGTCGAGCCAGCCCCAGCATTTT
TRBD2	TRBV12-3/TRBV12-4	few	TRBJ2-1	CASTRGAYNEQFF	TGTGCCAGCACCCGGGGGGCCTACAATGAGCAGTTCTTC
.	TRBV28	.	TRBJ1-2	CASRPALQGFGYTF	TGTGCCAGCAGGCCCGCGCTACAGGGTTTCGGCTACACCTTC
TRBD1	TRBV28	.	TRBJ1-1	CASSRGQAPEAFF	TGTGCCAGCAGTCGGGGACAGGCCCCTGAAGCTTTCTTT
.	TRBV7-2	once	TRBJ2-7	CASSLEARYEQYF	TGTGCCAGCAGCTTAGAAGCACGATACGAGCAGTACTTC
.	TRBV11-3	.	TRBJ1-2	CASSSTRDYGYTF	TGTGCCAGCAGCTCCACTCGAGACTATGGCTACACCTTC
.	TRBV2	.	TRBJ1-1	CATHRPNTEAFF	TGTGCCACACACCGCCCGAACACTGAAGCTTTCTTT
TRBD2	TRBV11-2	.	TRBJ2-5	CASSLGSGAQETQYF	TGTGCCAGCAGCTTAGGGAGCGGGGCTCAAGAGACCCAGTACTTC
.	TRBV19	.	TRBJ1-1	CASSPRQEGKTEAFF	TGTGCCAGTAGTCCCCGGCAGGAGGGGAAGACTGAAGCTTTCTTT
TRBD2	TRBV5-4	.	TRBJ2-5	CASSPDRGGGPRETQYF	TGTGCCAGCAGCCCCGACCGGGGGGGAGGTCCTAGAGAGACCCAGTACTTC
TRBD1	TRBV30	.	TRBJ1-2	CAWTTGGDYGYTF	TGTGCCTGGACGACAGGGGGAGATTATGGCTACACCTTC
TRBD1	TRBV5-6	.	TRBJ1-2	CASSRQGANYGYTF	TGTGCCAGCAGCCGACAGGGGGCCAACTATGGCTACACCTTC
.	TRBV28	.	TRBJ1-4	CASRGGDATNEKLFF	TGTGCCAGCAGGGGGGGGGATGCAACTAATGAAAAACTGTTTTTT
TRBD1	TRBV6-6	.	TRBJ2-7	CASSPYAGTGARYEQYF	TGTGCCAGCAGTCCTTACGCCGGGACAGGGGCTCGGTACGAGCAGTACTTC
.	TRBV3-1/TRBV3-2	.	TRBJ2-1	CASSQYTGSSYNEQFF	TGTGCCAGCAGCCAATATACGGGGAGCTCCTACAATGAGCAGTTCTTC
.	TRBV2	.	TRBJ1-2	CASSTGGANYGYTF	TGTGCCAGCAGTACCGGGGGAGCTAACTATGGCTACACCTTC
.	TRBV7-9	.	TRBJ1-6	CASSPQRFESPLHF	TGTGCCAGCAGCCCCCAGCGGTTCGAGTCACCCCTCCACTTT
.	TRBV28	.	TRBJ1-1	CASSVRDTEAFF	TGTGCCAGCAGTGTGCGGGACACTGAAGCTTTCTTT
.	TRBV9	.	TRBJ2-7	CASSVSGWRGLDEQYF	TGTGCCAGCAGCGTAAGTGGTTGGAGGGGGCTCGACGAGCAGTACTTC
.	TRBV2	.	TRBJ1-1	CASSLGAADVGTEAFF	TGTGCCAGCTCTCTGGGGGCAGCCGACGTGGGCACTGAAGCTTTCTTT
.	TRBV9	few	TRBJ2-7	CASSARSSAATYEQYF	TGTGCCAGCAGCGCCCGCTCTAGCGCGGCTACCTACGAGCAGTACTTC
.	TRBV29-1	.	TRBJ2-1	CSVAFGTAGGEFF	.
.	TRBV25-1	.	TRBJ1-4	CASSGNQQGTHEKLFF	TGTGCCAGCAGTGGAAATCAACAGGGAACCCATGAAAAACTGTTTTTT
.	TRBV11-3	.	TRBJ1-1	CASSLEGGNTEAFF	TGTGCCAGCAGCTTAGAAGGGGGAAACACTGAAGCTTTCTTT
TRBD2	TRBV7-8	.	TRBJ2-7	CASSLSGGLEYEQYF	TGTGCCAGCAGCTTAAGCGGGGGACTAGAATACGAGCAGTACTTC
TRBD2	TRBV2	.	TRBJ2-2	CASSEALPWTSPGELFF	TGTGCCAGCAGTGAAGCGCTACCCTGGACTAGTCCCGGGGAGCTGTTTTTT
.	TRBV4-1	.	TRBJ2-3	CASSQNSPGTDTQYF	TGCGCCAGCAGCCAAAACTCCCCTGGCACAGATACGCAGTATTTT
TRBD1	TRBV28	.	TRBJ1-6	CASSLPGQVNSPLHF	TGTGCCAGCAGTTTACCGGGACAGGTGAATTCACCCCTCCACTTT